A single sample is the source of the 17 T cell receptor beta chains below, sequenced in a study of blood T cell repertoires in COVID-19. Assay used: immunoSEQ multiplex PCR; TCRdb lists only in-frame clones, some missing. The profile covers under 200,000 clones, with 65% to 85% appearing a single time and over 10% taken by the ten largest. The material sequenced was PBMCs or T cells enriched from blood (not recorded which). These receptors were obtained from a woman aged 55-75 years who had recovered from COVID-19.

This clone was detected only a few times. This chain connects TRBV11-2 to TRBJ1-1; the D is unclear. The CDR3 sequence is 13 residues long. V was clipped by 5 bases and J by 0 bases, with 7 bases between them. CDR1 is SGHAT, CDR2 FQNNGV, per germline. CDR3 DNA sequence: TGTGCCAGCAGCCCGCGGGTGAACACTGAAGCTTTCTTT. Its translation is CASSPRVNTEAFF.

This clone was observed once. The J gene is TRBJ1-3, the V gene TRBV16, with D possibly TRBD1 on 5 matching bases. Germline loops: CDR1 KGHSY, CDR2 FQNENV. V gave up 0 bases and J gave up 0 bases, with 12 bases separating them. The CDR3 totals 17 residues. The CDR3 bases are TGTGCCAGCAGCCAATCGGGGCGGGGGATCTCTGGAAACACCATATATTTT. Its translation is CASSQSGRGISGNTIYF.

The rearrangement joins TRBV6-5 to TRBJ1-1; tentatively, D is TRBD1 (5 bases). The CDR3 is made up of 12 amino acids. CDR1 MNHEY and CDR2 SVGAGI come from the germline V gene. Trimming stripped 7 bases from V and 1 base from J, with 7 bases between. CDR3 bases: TGTGCCAGCAATCAGGGGAACACTGAAGCTTTCTTT. Translation: CASNQGNTEAFF.

This clone was seen only once. This rearrangement joins TRBV5-6 to TRBJ2-7; weak D call: TRBD2 (5 bases). Trimming took 1 base from V and 2 from J, leaving 13 bases between them. The CDR3 has 15 residues. Germline V gene lookup returns CDR1 SGHDT and CDR2 YYEEEE. The CDR3 DNA sequence: TGTGCCAGCAGCTTGAACAGCGGCCAAACCTACGAGCAGTACTTC. Translating gives CASSLNSGQTYEQYF.

Remarks on this clone: Other DNA sequences from this sample encode an identical CDR3 as well. V is TRBV5-1 and J is TRBJ1-2; D possibly corresponds to TRBD1 (6 bases). From germline, CDR1 is SGHRS and CDR2 YFSETQ. Deletions cut 3 bases from V and 2 bases from J, with 8 bases between. CDR3 size: 13 residues. The CDR3 sequence is CASSSQGNYGYTF. CDR3 DNA sequence: TGCGCCAGCAGCTCGCAGGGGAACTATGGCTACACCTTC.

The chain uses TRBV5-4 and TRBJ1-1; maybe TRBD1 (6 bases). There are 14 residues in the CDR3. CDR1 and CDR2 (germline): SGHNT, YYREEE (reference sequence). V shed 5 bases and J shed 5 bases, with 16 bases lying between them. CDR3 sequence reads: CASSFKQGRTEAFF. CDR3 in DNA: TGTGCCAGCAGTTTTAAACAGGGTCGTACTGAAGCTTTCTTT.

V is TRBV28 and J is TRBJ1-4, with D possibly being TRBD1 (5 bases). Germline assignment: CDR1 MDHEN and CDR2 SYDVKM. V was cut by 5 bases and J by 14 bases, with 18 bases left in between. CDR3 length: 13 amino acids. CDR3 DNA sequence: TGTGCCAGCAGTGGGCAGGGCCTACGTGGGCTGTTTTTT. It yields the protein CASSGQGLRGLFF.

This chain uses TRBV29-1 with TRBJ2-1; the match to TRBD2 covers 10 bases. Germline V gene sequence: CDR1 SQVTM, CDR2 ANQGSEA. Germline trimming cut 1 base from V and 5 bases from J; bases unmatched to any gene: 5. CDR3 length equals 15 residues. The CDR3 is CSVEVYTSGDNEQFF. The CDR3 DNA sequence: TGCAGCGTTGAAGTTTACACTAGCGGGGACAATGAGCAGTTCTTC.

The chain has TRBV10-1 and TRBJ2-4; D gene ambiguous. The V gene lost 2 bases and the J gene lost 11 bases, with 13 bases spanning the gap. From germline, CDR1 is WNHNN and CDR2 SYGVQD (reference sequence). The CDR3 consists of 13 residues. The CDR3 is CASSENQVSVQYF. The CDR3, as DNA: TGCGCCAGCAGTGAGAACCAGGTCTCTGTTCAGTACTTC.

The chain employs TRBV18 and TRBJ1-1, with D possibly being TRBD1 (5 bases). Per germline, CDR1 KGHSH and CDR2 LQKENI. Trimming removed 2 bases from V and 0 bases from J, with 10 bases in between. This CDR3 region has 15 residues. CDR3 in DNA: TGTGCCAGCTCACCAAACGGGGGAGTGAACACTGAAGCTTTCTTT. Its protein is CASSPNGGVNTEAFF.

The chain combines TRBV5-1 with TRBJ1-2, with TRBD1 matching 9 bases. The CDR3 loop spans 13 amino acids. V shed 0 bases, J shed 7 bases, and the junction held 1 base outside the gene matches. CDR1 is SGHRS and CDR2 is YFSETQ in the germline V gene. Written as DNA, the CDR3 is TGCGCCAGCAGCTTGGAGACAGGGGGTGGCTACACCTTC. This codes for CASSLETGGGYTF.

The chain joins TRBV9 to TRBJ1-1; D is ambiguous. The CDR3 runs 13 residues. The germline gives CDR1 SGDLS, CDR2 YYNGEE. Trimming took off 0 bases at V and 9 bases at J, with 12 bases between the two ends. The CDR3 nucleotides are TGTGCCAGCAGCGTAGGGGGTGCGGGAAAAGCTTTCTTT. As protein: CASSVGGAGKAFF.

The J gene is TRBJ1-1, the V gene TRBV7-3, with 7 bases aligning to TRBD1. CDR3 length: 14 amino acids. The V gene's germline CDR1 is SGHTA and CDR2 FQGTGA. The V segment lost 4 bases and the J segment 2 bases; nucleotides outside the gene matches: 4. This CDR3 reads CASSSTGSNTEAFF. CDR3 DNA sequence: TGTGCCAGCAGCTCGACAGGGAGTAACACTGAAGCTTTCTTT.

The chain links TRBV3-1 (or the pseudogene TRBV3-2) to TRBJ2-3; 15 bases line up with TRBD2. Unmatched junction bases numbered 6, after V lost 4 bases and J lost 4 bases. Per the germline V gene, CDR1 is LGHDT and CDR2 is YNNKEL (reference sequence). The CDR3 consists of 17 residues. CDR3 coding DNA: TGTGCCAGCAGCCCGGGACTAGCGGGGGGAGGCTCAGATACGCAGTATTTT. Residues: CASSPGLAGGGSDTQYF.

The chain links TRBV9 to TRBJ2-2; tentatively, D is TRBD1 (6 bases). The V gene's germline CDR1 is SGDLS and CDR2 YYNGEE. The CDR3 length is 13 residues. V was clipped by 7 bases and J by 7 bases, with 14 bases between them. CDR3 DNA: TGTGCCAGCGGTCCGGTAGGGGGCGGGGAGCTGTTTTTT. Amino acid sequence: CASGPVGGGELFF.

This chain connects TRBV28 to TRBJ1-1; 10 bases match TRBD1. This CDR3 is built from 17 residues. From germline, CDR1 is MDHEN and CDR2 SYDVKM. Losses at the gene ends were 7 bases for V and 4 bases for J; bases not matched to a gene: 15. The CDR3 loop is CASNRLGQGRGSTEAFF. CDR3 coding DNA: TGTGCCAGCAACCGCTTGGGACAGGGGAGGGGTAGCACTGAAGCTTTCTTT.

The chain uses TRBV27 and TRBJ1-1; 9 bases are shared with TRBD1. Germline V lookup: CDR1 MNHEY, CDR2 SMNVEV (reference sequence). The CDR3 has 13 residues. The trim removed 5 bases at V and 5 bases at J, leaving 3 bases unmatched. The CDR3 loop reads CASSTGGWTEAFF. The CDR3 DNA is TGTGCCAGCAGTACAGGGGGCTGGACTGAAGCTTTCTTT.